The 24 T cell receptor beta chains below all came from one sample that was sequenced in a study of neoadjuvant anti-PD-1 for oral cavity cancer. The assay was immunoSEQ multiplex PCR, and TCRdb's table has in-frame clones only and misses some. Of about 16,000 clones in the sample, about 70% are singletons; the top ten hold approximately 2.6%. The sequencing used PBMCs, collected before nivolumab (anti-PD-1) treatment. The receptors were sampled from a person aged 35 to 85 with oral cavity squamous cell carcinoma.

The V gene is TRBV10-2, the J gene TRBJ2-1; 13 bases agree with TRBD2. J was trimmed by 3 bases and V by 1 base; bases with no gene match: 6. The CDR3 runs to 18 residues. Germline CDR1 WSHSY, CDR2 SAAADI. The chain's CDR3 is CASSEYSTSGRGYNEQFF. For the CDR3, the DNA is TGCGCCAGCAGTGAGTACTCCACTAGCGGGAGGGGCTACAATGAGCAGTTCTTC.

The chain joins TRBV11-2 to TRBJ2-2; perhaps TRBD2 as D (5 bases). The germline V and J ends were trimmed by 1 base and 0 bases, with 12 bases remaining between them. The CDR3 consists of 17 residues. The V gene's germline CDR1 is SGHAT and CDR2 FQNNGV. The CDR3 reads CASSLGPSYANTGELFF. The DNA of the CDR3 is TGTGCCAGCAGCTTAGGGCCTAGCTACGCGAACACCGGGGAGCTGTTTTTT. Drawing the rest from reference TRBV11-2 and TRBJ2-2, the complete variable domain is EAGVAQSPRYKIIEKRQSVAFWCNPISGHATLYWYQQILGQGPKLLIQFQNNGVVDDSQLPKDRFSAERLKGVDSTLKIQPAKLEDSAVYLCASSLGPSYANTGELFFGEGSRLTVL.

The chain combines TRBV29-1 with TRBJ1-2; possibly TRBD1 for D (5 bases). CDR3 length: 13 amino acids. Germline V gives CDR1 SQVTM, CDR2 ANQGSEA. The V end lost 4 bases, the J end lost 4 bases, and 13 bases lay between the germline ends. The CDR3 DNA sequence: TGCAGCGTTGCGGTTTTGGGGGGCTATGGCTACACCTTC. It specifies CSVAVLGGYGYTF.

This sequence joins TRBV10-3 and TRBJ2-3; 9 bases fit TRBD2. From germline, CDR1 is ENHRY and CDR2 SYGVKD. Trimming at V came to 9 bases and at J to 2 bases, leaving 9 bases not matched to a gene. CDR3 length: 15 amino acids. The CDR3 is CAIGEGGRDTDTQYF. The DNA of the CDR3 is TGTGCCATTGGTGAGGGCGGGAGGGACACAGATACGCAGTATTTT.

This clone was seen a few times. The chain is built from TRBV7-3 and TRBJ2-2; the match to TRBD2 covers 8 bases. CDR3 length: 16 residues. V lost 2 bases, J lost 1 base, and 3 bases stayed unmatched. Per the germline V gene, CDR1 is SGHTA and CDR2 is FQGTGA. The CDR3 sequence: CASSLLSGRNTGELFF. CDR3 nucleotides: TGTGCCAGCAGCTTACTGAGCGGGAGGAACACCGGGGAGCTGTTTTTT. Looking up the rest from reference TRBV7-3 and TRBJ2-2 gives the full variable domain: GAGVSQTPSNKVTEKGKYVELRCDPISGHTALYWYRQSLGQGPEFLIYFQGTGAADDSGLPNDRFFAVRPEGSVSTLKIQRTERGDSAVYLCASSLLSGRNTGELFFGEGSRLTVL.

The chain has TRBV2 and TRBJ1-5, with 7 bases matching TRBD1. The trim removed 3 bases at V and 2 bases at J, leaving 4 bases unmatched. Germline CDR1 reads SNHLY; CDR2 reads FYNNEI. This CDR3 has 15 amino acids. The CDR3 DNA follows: TGTGCCAGCAGTGACAGGGGGGTAGGCAATCAGCCCCAGCATTTT. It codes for CASSDRGVGNQPQHF.

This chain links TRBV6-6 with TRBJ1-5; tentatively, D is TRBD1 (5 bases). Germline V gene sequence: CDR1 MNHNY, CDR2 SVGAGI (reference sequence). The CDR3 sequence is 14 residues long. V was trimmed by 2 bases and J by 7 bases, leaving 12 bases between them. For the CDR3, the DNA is TGTGCCAGCAGTTACGAGGGATCAGGGCAGCCCCAGCATTTT. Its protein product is CASSYEGSGQPQHF.

The CDR3 DNA sequence: TGTGCCAGCAGACCCCAGGGGCCCCTAGAGCTGTTTTTT. Encoded protein: CASRPQGPLELFF. This chain links TRBV2 with TRBJ2-2; possible D gene TRBD1, 6 bases. Germline CDR1 SNHLY, CDR2 FYNNEI. The CDR3 consists of 13 residues. Trimming stripped 6 bases from V and 11 bases from J, with 16 bases between.

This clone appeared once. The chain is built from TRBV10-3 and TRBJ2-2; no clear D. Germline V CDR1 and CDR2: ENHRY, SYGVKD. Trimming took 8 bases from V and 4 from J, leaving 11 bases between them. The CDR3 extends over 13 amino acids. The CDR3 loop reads CAIHTVSTGELFF. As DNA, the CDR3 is TGTGCCATCCATACAGTGAGCACCGGGGAGCTGTTTTTT.

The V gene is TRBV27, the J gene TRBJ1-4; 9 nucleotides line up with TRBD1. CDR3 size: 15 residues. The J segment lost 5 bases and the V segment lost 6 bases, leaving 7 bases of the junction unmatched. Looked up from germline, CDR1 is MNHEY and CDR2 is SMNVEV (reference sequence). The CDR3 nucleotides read TGTGCCAGCAGCGCTCGACAGGGGGGGAATGAAAAACTGTTTTTT. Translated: CASSARQGGNEKLFF.

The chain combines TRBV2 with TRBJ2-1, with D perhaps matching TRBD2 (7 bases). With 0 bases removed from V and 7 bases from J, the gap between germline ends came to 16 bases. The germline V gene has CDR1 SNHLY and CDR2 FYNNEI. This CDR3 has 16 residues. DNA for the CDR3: TGTGCCAGCAGTGAAGCTAAGGGGGAGGGCCGGAATGAGCAGTTCTTC. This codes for CASSEAKGEGRNEQFF. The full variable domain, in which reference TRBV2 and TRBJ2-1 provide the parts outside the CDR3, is EPEVTQTPSHQVTQMGQEVILRCVPISNHLYFYWYRQILGQKVEFLVSFYNNEISEKSEIFDDQFSVERPDGSNFTLKIRSTKLEDSAMYFCASSEAKGEGRNEQFFGPGTRLTVL.

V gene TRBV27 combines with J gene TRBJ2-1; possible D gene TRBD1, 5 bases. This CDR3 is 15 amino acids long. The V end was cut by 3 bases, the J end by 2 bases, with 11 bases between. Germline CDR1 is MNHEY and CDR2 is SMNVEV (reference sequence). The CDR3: CASSLGSGPYNEQFF. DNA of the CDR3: TGTGCCAGCAGTTTGGGGTCAGGGCCCTACAATGAGCAGTTCTTC.

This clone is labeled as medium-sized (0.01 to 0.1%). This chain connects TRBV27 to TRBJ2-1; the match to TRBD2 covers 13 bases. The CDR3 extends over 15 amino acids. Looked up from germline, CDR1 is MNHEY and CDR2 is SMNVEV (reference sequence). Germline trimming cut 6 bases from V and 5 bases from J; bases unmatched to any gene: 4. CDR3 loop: CASRSGTSGNNEQFF. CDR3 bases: TGTGCCAGCAGGTCCGGGACTAGCGGGAACAATGAGCAGTTCTTC.

CDR3 coding DNA: TGTGCCAGCAGTGACATGAGGGGAGGATCTGAAGCTTTCTTT. Amino acid sequence: CASSDMRGGSEAFF. The chain recombines TRBV2 with TRBJ1-1, with D tentatively TRBD1 (5 bases). V was pared by 3 bases and J by 6 bases, with 14 bases between. In germline, CDR1 is SNHLY, CDR2 FYNNEI. The CDR3 runs to 14 residues.

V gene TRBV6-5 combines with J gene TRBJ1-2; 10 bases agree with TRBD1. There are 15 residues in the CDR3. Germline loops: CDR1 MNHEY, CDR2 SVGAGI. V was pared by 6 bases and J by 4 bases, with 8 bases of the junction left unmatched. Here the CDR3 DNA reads TGTGCCAGCAGGCCCGGGACAGGGGTAGGCTATGGCTACACCTTC. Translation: CASRPGTGVGYGYTF.

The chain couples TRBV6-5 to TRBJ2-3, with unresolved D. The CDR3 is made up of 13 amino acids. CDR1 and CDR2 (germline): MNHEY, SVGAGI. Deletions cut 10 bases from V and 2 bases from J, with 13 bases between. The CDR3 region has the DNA TGTGCCACCTCCAAGGACCTCACAGATACGCAGTATTTT. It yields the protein CATSKDLTDTQYF.

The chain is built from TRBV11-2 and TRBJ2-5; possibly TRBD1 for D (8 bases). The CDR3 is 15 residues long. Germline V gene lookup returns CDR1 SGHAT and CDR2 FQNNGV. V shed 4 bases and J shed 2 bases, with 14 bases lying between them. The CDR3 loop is CASSSIQGGQETQYF. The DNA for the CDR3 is TGTGCCAGCAGCTCCATACAGGGGGGGCAAGAGACCCAGTACTTC.

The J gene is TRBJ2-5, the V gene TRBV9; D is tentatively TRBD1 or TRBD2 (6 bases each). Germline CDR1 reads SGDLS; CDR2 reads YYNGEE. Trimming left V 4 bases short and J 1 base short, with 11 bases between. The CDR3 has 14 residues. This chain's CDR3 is CASSSSGAQETQYF. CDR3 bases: TGTGCCAGCAGCTCCTCGGGGGCCCAAGAGACCCAGTACTTC.

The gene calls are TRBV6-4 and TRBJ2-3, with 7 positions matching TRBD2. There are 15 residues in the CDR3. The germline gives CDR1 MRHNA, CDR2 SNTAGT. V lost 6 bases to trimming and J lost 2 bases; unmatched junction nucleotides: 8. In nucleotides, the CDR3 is TGTGCCAGCAGCCGAGCTAGCGGCATCACAGATACGCAGTATTTT. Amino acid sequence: CASSRASGITDTQYF.

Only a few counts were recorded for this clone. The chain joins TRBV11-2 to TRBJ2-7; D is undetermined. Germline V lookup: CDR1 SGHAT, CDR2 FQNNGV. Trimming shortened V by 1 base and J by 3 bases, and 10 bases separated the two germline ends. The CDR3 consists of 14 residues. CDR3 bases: TGTGCCAGCAGCTTAGGTTTCGCGAACTACGAGCAGTACTTC. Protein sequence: CASSLGFANYEQYF.

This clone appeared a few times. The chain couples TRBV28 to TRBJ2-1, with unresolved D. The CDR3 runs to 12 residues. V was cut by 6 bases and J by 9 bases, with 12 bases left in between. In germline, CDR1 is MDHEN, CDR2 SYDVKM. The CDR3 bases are TGTGCCAGCAGCCGCCTCTCTGTTGAGCAGTTCTTC. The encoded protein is CASSRLSVEQFF.

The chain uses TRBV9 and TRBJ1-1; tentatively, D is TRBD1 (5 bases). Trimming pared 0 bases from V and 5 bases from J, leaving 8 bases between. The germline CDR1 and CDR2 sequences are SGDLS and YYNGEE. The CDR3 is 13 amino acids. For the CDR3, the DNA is TGTGCCAGCAGCGTAGCCAGGGCGACTGAAGCTTTCTTT. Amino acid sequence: CASSVARATEAFF.

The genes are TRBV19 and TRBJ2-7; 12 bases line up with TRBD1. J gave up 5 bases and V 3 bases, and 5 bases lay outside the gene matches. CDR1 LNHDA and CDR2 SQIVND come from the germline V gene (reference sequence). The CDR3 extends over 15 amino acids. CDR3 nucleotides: TGTGCCAGTAGTATGGCGGGACAGGGGGCCAACGAGCAGTACTTC. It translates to CASSMAGQGANEQYF.

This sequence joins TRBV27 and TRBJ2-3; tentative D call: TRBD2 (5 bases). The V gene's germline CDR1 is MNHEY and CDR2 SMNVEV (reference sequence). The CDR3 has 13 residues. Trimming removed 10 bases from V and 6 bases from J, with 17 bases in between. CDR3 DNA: TGTGCCACCAGCGGCCAGATCGGGGATACGCAGTATTTT. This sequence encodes CATSGQIGDTQYF.